Listed here are 20 T cell receptor beta chains from one sample, sequenced in a study of shared clonotypes between healthy human individuals. Using immunoSEQ multiplex PCR, the repertoire was profiled, and TCRdb retains in-frame clones only, with some absent. The data show 2 million to 2.5 million clones, about nine tenths seen once. Source material: naive CD4+ T cells from PBMCs. Subset of the sample: CD45RA+ positively selected. The receptor set was obtained from a young man in good health. Some clones in this sample may be carry-over from other donors' samples.

This clone appeared a single time. The chain combines TRBV5-1 with TRBJ2-1; perhaps TRBD2 as D (6 bases). This CDR3 spans 14 amino acids. CDR1 is SGHRS and CDR2 is YFSETQ in the germline V gene. Trimming took 0 bases from V and 12 from J, leaving 16 bases between them. The CDR3 is CASSLASSGWAQFF. Written as DNA, the CDR3 is TGCGCCAGCAGCTTGGCCTCGAGCGGGTGGGCGCAGTTCTTC.

The chain links TRBV28 to TRBJ2-3; 10 nucleotides line up with TRBD1. The CDR3 covers 16 residues. The junction had 10 bases not matched to a gene; V was cut back by 7 bases and J by 3 bases. Germline CDR1 is MDHEN and CDR2 is SYDVKM. In DNA form, the CDR3 reads TGTGCCAGCACCCAACCGGGGACAGGGGAGACAGATACGCAGTATTTT. Amino acids: CASTQPGTGETDTQYF.

The rearrangement uses TRBV5-1 and TRBJ2-3, with 8 bases that match TRBD1. J lost 6 bases, V lost 4 bases, and 16 bases had no gene match. The CDR3 runs to 17 residues. Germline CDR1 SGHRS, CDR2 YFSETQ. The CDR3 region has the DNA TGCGCCAGCAGCCCCCCTTGGGGGACAGGAGGAACGGATACGCAGTATTTT. It specifies CASSPPWGTGGTDTQYF.

This chain joins TRBV19 and TRBJ2-5; D unclear. Trimming pared 5 bases from V and 2 bases from J, leaving 12 bases between. Germline loops: CDR1 LNHDA, CDR2 SQIVND (reference sequence). The CDR3 extends over 14 amino acids. CDR3 sequence (DNA): TGTGCCAGTAGTTTCGAAATAAAGCAAGAGACCCAGTACTTC. It encodes CASSFEIKQETQYF.

The genes are TRBV28 and TRBJ2-7; D might be TRBD1 or TRBD2, each matching 5 bases. V dropped 4 bases and J dropped 3 bases, with 10 bases sitting between them. Germline CDR1 reads MDHEN; CDR2 reads SYDVKM. The CDR3 covers 13 residues. The CDR3 bases are TGTGCCAGCAGTTCGGGACCATTCTACGAGCAGTACTTC. Its protein product is CASSSGPFYEQYF.

The V call is TRBV9, the J call TRBJ1-2; 10 positions agree with TRBD1. This CDR3 is built from 16 residues. The V and J ends lost 1 base and 2 bases, in that order; junction bases with no gene match: 5. The germline V gene encodes CDR1 SGDLS and CDR2 YYNGEE. The CDR3 nucleotides are TGTGCCAGCAGCGTAAAGGGGACAGGGGAGAACTATGGCTACACCTTC. Protein sequence: CASSVKGTGENYGYTF.

This clone has just a few counts. This CDR3 is CASSRVSGEAFF. CDR3 in DNA: TGTGCCAGCAGCCGCGTTTCAGGTGAAGCTTTCTTT. The rearrangement uses TRBV2 and TRBJ1-1; no clear D. CDR1 SNHLY and CDR2 FYNNEI come from the germline V gene. V gave up 6 bases and J gave up 7 bases, with 12 bases separating them. The CDR3 extends over 12 amino acids.

To note about this clone: Other DNA sequences in this specimen translate into the identical CDR3. V is TRBV28 and J is TRBJ1-3; D gene uncertain. CDR3 length: 15 residues. Germline CDR1 is MDHEN and CDR2 is SYDVKM. V was shortened by 4 bases and J by 1 base, with 11 bases between the two germline ends. The CDR3 DNA sequence: TGTGCCAGCAGTTCCGCGGGAGGATCTGGAAACACCATATATTTT. Encoded protein: CASSSAGGSGNTIYF.

The J gene is TRBJ2-5, the V gene TRBV2, with D possibly TRBD2 on 5 matching bases. The length of the CDR3 is 13 residues. V lost 6 bases and J 4 bases, leaving 12 bases between the germline ends. Germline V gene lookup returns CDR1 SNHLY and CDR2 FYNNEI. CDR3 in DNA: TGTGCCAGCAGCCCCGGGGTAGGAGAGACCCAGTACTTC. This translates into CASSPGVGETQYF.

This clone has more than one count but fewer than ten. The chain employs TRBV11-2 and TRBJ1-4; D gene ambiguous. V was pared by 1 base and J by 8 bases, with 11 bases between. CDR3 length: 14 amino acids. CDR1 is SGHAT and CDR2 is FQNNGV in the germline V gene. CDR3 residues: CASSLGRRPEKLFF. CDR3 DNA sequence: TGTGCCAGCAGCTTAGGACGCCGCCCGGAAAAACTGTTTTTT.

In regard to this clone: The sample contains more than one DNA sequence encoding this CDR3. CDR3 protein: CASSVGQEETQYF. The CDR3, as DNA: TGTGCCAGCAGCGTAGGACAGGAAGAGACCCAGTACTTC. This rearrangement joins TRBV9 to TRBJ2-5, with a tentative D call TRBD1 (6 bases). Germline V gene lookup returns CDR1 SGDLS and CDR2 YYNGEE. Between the trimmed V and J ends, which lost 0 bases and 3 bases, there was a span of 6 bases. This CDR3 is 13 amino acids long. Combining the CDR3 with reference TRBV9 and TRBJ2-5 gives the whole variable domain DSGVTQTPKHLITATGQRVTLRCSPRSGDLSVYWYQQSLDQGLQFLIQYYNGEERAKGNILERFSAQQFPDLHSELNLSSLELGDSALYFCASSVGQEETQYFGPGTRLLVL.

This clone was observed a few times. The rearrangement uses TRBV19 and TRBJ2-1, with D perhaps TRBD1 (5 bases). The germline CDR1 and CDR2 sequences are LNHDA and SQIVND (reference sequence). V lost 6 bases, J lost 2 bases, and 8 bases lay in between. This CDR3 spans 13 amino acids. For the CDR3, the DNA is TGTGCCAGTAGACAGGCTCCCTACAATGAGCAGTTCTTC. Its protein product is CASRQAPYNEQFF.

The rearrangement uses TRBV18 and TRBJ1-1, with D uncertain. CDR1 KGHSH and CDR2 LQKENI come from the germline V gene. The CDR3 is made up of 12 amino acids. Trimming shortened V by 4 bases and J by 2 bases, and 5 bases separated the two germline ends. CDR3 region: CASSQSNTEAFF. CDR3 sequence (DNA): TGTGCCAGCTCACAGTCTAACACTGAAGCTTTCTTT.

The rearrangement joins TRBV9 to TRBJ1-2; D is perhaps TRBD1 (6 bases). Trimming left V 0 bases short and J 0 bases short, with 12 bases between. This CDR3 comprises 16 residues. Germline loops: CDR1 SGDLS, CDR2 YYNGEE. CDR3 sequence: CASSVGGGRANYGYTF. The CDR3 DNA reads as TGTGCCAGCAGCGTAGGAGGGGGTAGAGCTAACTATGGCTACACCTTC.

The V gene is TRBV29-1, the J gene TRBJ1-1, with a tentative D call TRBD1 (6 bases). Germline CDR1 and CDR2: SQVTM and ANQGSEA. The CDR3 covers 17 residues. V lost 7 bases, J lost 3 bases, and 27 bases lay in between. The CDR3, as DNA: TGCAGCGCTCTCGGGGGACGGGACACCAGCCCCTACACTGAAGCTTTCTTT. The encoded protein is CSALGGRDTSPYTEAFF.

This chain uses TRBV19 with TRBJ2-2; 7 nucleotides line up with TRBD2. From germline, CDR1 is LNHDA and CDR2 SQIVND (reference sequence). Trimming at V came to 7 bases and at J to 5 bases, leaving 16 bases not matched to a gene. There are 17 residues in the CDR3. Written as DNA, the CDR3 is TGTGCCAGTACCCCGGCGAGGCCAGGGAGGGGAACCGGGGAGCTGTTTTTT. Its protein is CASTPARPGRGTGELFF.

This chain connects TRBV10-2 to TRBJ2-7, with D tentatively TRBD2 (5 bases). The ends were cut back, 3 bases at V and 4 bases at J, with 13 bases in the middle. The CDR3 has 14 residues. Germline CDR1 reads WSHSY; CDR2 reads SAAADI. The CDR3 DNA is TGCGCCAGCAGTGACGCGGGCCCTCCTTACGAGCAGTACTTC. Translating it yields CASSDAGPPYEQYF.

This chain joins TRBV28 and TRBJ2-3, with D possibly TRBD2 on 6 matching bases. This CDR3 comprises 16 residues. Germline assignment: CDR1 MDHEN and CDR2 SYDVKM. Trimming pared 1 base from V and 7 bases from J, leaving 18 bases between. The CDR3 DNA follows: TGTGCCAGCAGTTTATCAGGTGCGGGAAGAACATATACGCAGTATTTT. This codes for CASSLSGAGRTYTQYF.

V gene TRBV18 combines with J gene TRBJ1-3; D unresolved. The V end lost 6 bases, the J end lost 0 bases, and 15 bases lay between the germline ends. The CDR3 runs 16 residues. In germline, CDR1 is KGHSH, CDR2 LQKENI. The CDR3 reads CASSQGQADSGNTIYF. The CDR3 DNA is TGTGCCAGCTCGCAAGGGCAGGCAGACTCTGGAAACACCATATATTTT.

CDR3: CASSLRKGDEQYF. CDR3 in DNA: TGTGCCAGCAGCTTAAGGAAGGGGGACGAGCAGTACTTC. This chain links TRBV7-3 with TRBJ2-7, with D possibly TRBD1 on 6 matching bases. Trimming took off 1 base at V and 5 bases at J, with 9 bases between the two ends. CDR1 is SGHTA, CDR2 FQGTGA, per germline. The CDR3 has 13 residues. The full variable domain, rest sourced from reference TRBV7-3 and TRBJ2-7, is GAGVSQTPSNKVTEKGKYVELRCDPISGHTALYWYRQSLGQGPEFLIYFQGTGAADDSGLPNDRFFAVRPEGSVSTLKIQRTERGDSAVYLCASSLRKGDEQYFGPGTRLTVT.